One T cell receptor (beta chain) is described in this entry. Its antigen is unknown. Sequencing was performed with immunoSEQ multiplex PCR; in TCRdb, only in-frame clones are kept and a portion is missing. Of 200,000 to 250,000 clones listed, more than 70% are singletons. This sample is drawn from a study of cytotoxic CD8 clonotypes in ibrutinib-treated CLL. Whole-study context: The patients, about a dozen relapsed/refractory and under 16 treatment-naive, included approximately 18 who were IGHV unmutated. Samples averaged approximately 250,000 productive templates and around 91,000 productive rearrangements.

Study results and limitations: Rare overall, public clonotypes shrank or held steady under therapy.

Trimming cost V 9 bases and J 4 bases, with 17 bases left between them. In germline, CDR1 is SGHTS, CDR2 YDEGEE. The CDR3 sequence is 14 residues long. The gene calls are TRBV5-8 and TRBJ1-5; D is ambiguous. Sample: PBMCs, taken after 12 months of ibrutinib treatment. The source is a human donor with chronic lymphocytic leukemia. The CDR3 coding sequence is TGTGCCACCGACATTCCGAGTGAGAATCAGCCCCAGCATTTT. Its translation: CATDIPSENQPQHF.